This paragraph reports one T cell receptor (beta chain). How the authors handled the data: Scientists estimated how many nucleated cells there were by amplifying reference gene primers. The table came from immunoSEQ multiplex PCR; TCRdb's copy has only in-frame clones and leaves some out. V, J and clone size were drawn from that table, and D and trimming were deduced from the DNA. Among around 240,000 clones listed, more than 75% were seen once. The study assigned cohorts using participant-reported clinical history. Donors in Cohort 3 counted as recovered after two negative PCRs, clearance, or symptom resolution. This specimen comes from a study of blood T cell repertoires in COVID-19. V dropped 4 bases and J dropped 7 bases, with 17 bases sitting between them. The germline V gene encodes CDR1 SGHRS and CDR2 YFSETQ. This CDR3 contains 15 residues.

The receptor was derived from a woman aged 50 to 65 who had recovered from COVID-19. Sequencing was performed on PBMCs or T cells enriched from blood (not recorded which). V usage is TRBV5-1 and J usage is TRBJ1-4; D is perhaps TRBD1 (6 bases). The CDR3 sequence is CASSGGSGVGEKLFF. DNA for the CDR3: TGCGCCAGCAGCGGGGGCTCCGGGGTGGGTGAAAAACTGTTTTTT.